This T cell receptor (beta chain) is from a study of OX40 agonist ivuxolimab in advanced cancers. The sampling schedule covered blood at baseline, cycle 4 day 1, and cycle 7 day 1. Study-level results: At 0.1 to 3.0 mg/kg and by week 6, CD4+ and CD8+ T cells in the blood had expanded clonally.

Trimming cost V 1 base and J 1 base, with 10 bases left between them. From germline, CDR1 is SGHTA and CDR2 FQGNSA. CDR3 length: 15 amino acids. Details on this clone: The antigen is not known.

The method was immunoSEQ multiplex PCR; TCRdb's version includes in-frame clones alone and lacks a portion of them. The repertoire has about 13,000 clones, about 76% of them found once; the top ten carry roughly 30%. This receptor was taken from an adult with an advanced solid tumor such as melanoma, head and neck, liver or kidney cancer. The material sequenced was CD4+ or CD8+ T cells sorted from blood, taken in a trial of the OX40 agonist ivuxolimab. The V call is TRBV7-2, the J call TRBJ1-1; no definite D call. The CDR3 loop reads CASSLGSGSNTEAFF. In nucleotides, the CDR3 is TGTGCCAGCAGCTTAGGGTCAGGTTCGAACACTGAAGCTTTCTTT.